This TCR beta chain stems from a study of cytomegalovirus exposure and HLA in healthy donors. Whole-study results and caveats: Some TCR beta chains (over 150 of them) were listed as cytomegalovirus-associated. CMV antigen specificity was confirmed in vitro for a few CMV-associated chains. The tendency of first-cohort TCR clusters to co-occur in the roughly 110 validation repertoires was identified by a subsequent analysis.

TCRdb's table, derived via immunoSEQ multiplex PCR, lists solely in-frame clones and lacks some. The table has about 150,000 clones, around 84% seen once; the top ten hold around 2.1%. In regard to this clone: Its antigen is still unknown.

The study drew the donors from its roughly 130-subject validation cohort, separate from the 666-subject first cohort. CDR3 length: 17 amino acids. With V trimmed by 3 bases and J by 2 bases, 13 bases remained unmatched. Germline V gene data show CDR1 as MNHEY and CDR2 as SMNVEV (reference sequence). The chain couples TRBV27 to TRBJ2-7; 7 positions agree with TRBD1. The TCR originated in a human donor in good health. The sample comprised PBMCs. DNA of the CDR3: TGTGCCAGCAGTTTCCGTCCGTATCCGGGACAGACCTACGAGCAGTACTTC. Encoded protein: CASSFRPYPGQTYEQYF.